Listed below are T cell receptor beta chains from one sample, sequenced in a study of CD8 T cells in Susac syndrome. MiXCR, applied by TCRdb to the immunoSEQ multiplex PCR reads, yields one record per CDR3 protein. The data hold roughly 80,000 distinct CDR3 sequences, with roughly 93% observed a single time. Sample: CD8+ T cells from PBMCs. The origin of the receptors is a human donor in good health. Both conserved end residues are part of each CDR3. Fields, in order: J gene, D gene, V gene, clone size, CDR3 protein, CDR3 DNA. A D gene is named only where the DNA matches it firmly. Not all rows give a size; the values are once, few, many and, for expanded clones, a class.

TRBJ2-6,NA,TRBV7-6,NA,CASSSGRAESGANVLTF,TGTGCCAGCAGCTCCGGTAGGGCGGAGTCTGGGGCCAACGTCCTGACTTTC
TRBJ1-4,NA,TRBV27,NA,CASSLVLGRRADNEKLFF,TGTGCCAGCAGTTTGGTTCTGGGCAGGCGTGCCGACAATGAAAAACTGTTTTTT
TRBJ2-5,NA,TRBV4-2,NA,CASSQDLSAGETQYF,TGTGCCAGCAGCCAAGACTTGAGCGCCGGGGAGACCCAGTACTTC
TRBJ2-1,NA,TRBV27,once,CASSFKRGGGNEQFF,TGTGCCAGCAGTTTTAAGAGGGGTGGGGGCAATGAGCAGTTCTTC
TRBJ2-5,TRBD2,TRBV20-1,NA,CSASFGAGAQETQYF,TGCAGTGCTAGTTTTGGGGCGGGAGCCCAAGAGACCCAGTACTTC
TRBJ1-2,TRBD1,TRBV20-1,once,CSARDRMIPGYGYTF,TGCAGTGCCCGGGACAGGATGATCCCTGGGTATGGCTACACCTTC
TRBJ2-7,NA,TRBV28,NA,CASSLNPLGTGNEQYF,TGTGCCAGCAGTTTAAACCCTCTGGGGACGGGCAACGAGCAGTACTTC
TRBJ2-1,TRBD2,TRBV4-3,NA,CASSQDAGASGGNEQFF,TGCGCCAGCAGCCAAGATGCTGGGGCTAGCGGGGGCAATGAGCAGTTCTTC
TRBJ2-1,NA,TRBV5-6,NA,CASTYWGSRGEQFF,TGTGCCAGCACCTATTGGGGTTCGAGAGGGGAGCAGTTCTTC
TRBJ2-3,TRBD2,TRBV5-1,once,CASRPAGGGTDTQYF,TGCGCCAGCCGCCCAGCGGGAGGGGGCACAGATACGCAGTATTTT
TRBJ2-2,NA,TRBV5-6,NA,CASSFVIGELFF,TGTGCCAGCAGCTTCGTGATCGGGGAGCTGTTTTTT
TRBJ1-5,NA,TRBV5-1,NA,CASSLAGYGQPQHF,TGCGCCAGCAGCTTGGCAGGGTACGGACAGCCCCAGCATTTT
TRBJ1-5,TRBD1,TRBV6-2/TRBV6-3,NA,CASEDRGNQPQHF,TGTGCCAGCGAGGACAGGGGCAATCAGCCCCAGCATTTT
TRBJ2-1,NA,TRBV2,NA,CASKSPQTNEQFF,TGTGCCAGCAAATCCCCCCAAACGAATGAGCAGTTCTTC
TRBJ1-2,NA,TRBV7-9,NA,CASNTNRDGNYGYTF,TGTGCCAGCAACACTAACCGGGACGGTAACTATGGCTACACCTTC
TRBJ2-3,TRBD2,TRBV20-1,once,CSARGIGTSGGSDTQYF,TGCAGTGCTAGGGGGATCGGGACTAGCGGGGGCTCGGATACGCAGTATTTT